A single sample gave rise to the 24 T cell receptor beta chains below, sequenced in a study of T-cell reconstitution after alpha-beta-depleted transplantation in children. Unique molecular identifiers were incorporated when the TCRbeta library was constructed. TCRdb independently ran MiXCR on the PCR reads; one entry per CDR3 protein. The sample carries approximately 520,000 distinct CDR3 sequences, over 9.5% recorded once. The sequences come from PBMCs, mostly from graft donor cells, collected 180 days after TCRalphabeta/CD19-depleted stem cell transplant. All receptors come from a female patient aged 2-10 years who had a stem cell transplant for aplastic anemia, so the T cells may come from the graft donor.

The CDR3 DNA sequence: TGTGCCAGCAGGACCGGGACTAGCGACTCCTACGAGCAGTACTTC. Encoded protein: CASRTGTSDSYEQYF. This sequence joins TRBV28 and TRBJ2-7; 10 nucleotides line up with TRBD2. The CDR3 is 15 amino acids. V shed 6 bases, J shed 0 bases, and the junction held 5 bases outside the gene matches. Per germline, CDR1 MDHEN and CDR2 SYDVKM.

CDR3 nucleotide sequence: TGTGCCAGCAGTTTAAGGCTAGCGGGAGTCTCAAGCGACGAGCAGTACGTC. It is translated as CASSLRLAGVSSDEQYV. This chain joins TRBV28 and TRBJ2-7, with 10 bases aligning to TRBD2. The CDR3 loop spans 17 amino acids. The J segment lost 5 bases and the V segment lost 2 bases, leaving 12 bases of the junction unmatched. Per the germline V gene, CDR1 is MDHEN and CDR2 is SYDVKM.

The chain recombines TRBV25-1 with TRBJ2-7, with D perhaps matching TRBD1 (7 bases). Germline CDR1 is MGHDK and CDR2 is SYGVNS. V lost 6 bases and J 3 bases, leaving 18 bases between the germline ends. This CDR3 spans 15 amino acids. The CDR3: CASRDREAANYEQYF. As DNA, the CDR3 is TGTGCCAGCAGAGACAGGGAGGCGGCCAACTACGAGCAGTACTTC.

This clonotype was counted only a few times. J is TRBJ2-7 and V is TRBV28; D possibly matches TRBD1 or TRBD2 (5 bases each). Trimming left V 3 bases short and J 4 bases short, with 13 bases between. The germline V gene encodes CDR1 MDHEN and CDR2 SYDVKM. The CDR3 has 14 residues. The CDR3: CASSLGPPRYEQYF. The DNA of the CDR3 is TGTGCCAGCAGTTTGGGACCCCCGAGGTACGAGCAGTACTTC.

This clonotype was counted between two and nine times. The CDR3 here is CASSLSVIQPQHF. The CDR3 nucleotides read TGTGCCAGCAGTTTATCTGTTATTCAGCCCCAGCATTTT. J is TRBJ1-5 and V is TRBV27; D gene unclear. V was shortened by 0 bases and J by 6 bases, with 6 bases between the two germline ends. The germline V gene has CDR1 MNHEY and CDR2 SMNVEV (reference sequence). The CDR3 spans 13 residues.

The CDR3 protein is CASTLPGLAGSNTGELFF. DNA for the CDR3: TGTGCCAGCACTTTGCCGGGACTAGCGGGTTCGAACACCGGGGAGCTGTTTTTT. The gene calls are TRBV28 and TRBJ2-2; 12 nucleotides line up with TRBD2. The J segment lost 0 bases and the V segment lost 7 bases, leaving 9 bases of the junction unmatched. Germline CDR1 is MDHEN and CDR2 is SYDVKM. The CDR3 loop spans 18 amino acids.

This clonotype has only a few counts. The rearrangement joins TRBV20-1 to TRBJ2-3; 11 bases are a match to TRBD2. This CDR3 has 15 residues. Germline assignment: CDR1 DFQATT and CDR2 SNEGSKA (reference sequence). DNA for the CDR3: TGCAGCGGACTAGCGGGTTCGTCTAGCACAGATACGCAGTATTTT. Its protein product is CSGLAGSSSTDTQYF.

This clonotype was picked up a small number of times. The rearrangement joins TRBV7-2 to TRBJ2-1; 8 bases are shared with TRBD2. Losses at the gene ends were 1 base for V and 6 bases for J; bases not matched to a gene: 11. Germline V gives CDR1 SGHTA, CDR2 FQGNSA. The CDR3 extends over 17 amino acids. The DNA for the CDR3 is TGTGCCAGCAGCTTAGGGGTGGGGCGGGGGGCTACCAATGAGCAGTTCTTC. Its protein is CASSLGVGRGATNEQFF.

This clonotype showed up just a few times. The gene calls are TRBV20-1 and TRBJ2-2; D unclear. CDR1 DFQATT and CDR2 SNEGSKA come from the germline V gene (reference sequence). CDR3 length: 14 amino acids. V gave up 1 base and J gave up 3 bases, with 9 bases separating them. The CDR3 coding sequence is TGCAGTGCTAGAGGCCCTCAGTACACCGGGGAGCTGTTTTTT. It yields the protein CSARGPQYTGELFF.

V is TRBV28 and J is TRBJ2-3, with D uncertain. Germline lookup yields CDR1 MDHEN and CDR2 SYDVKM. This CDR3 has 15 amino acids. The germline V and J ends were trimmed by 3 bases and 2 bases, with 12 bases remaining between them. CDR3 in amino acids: CASSFFELTTDTQYF. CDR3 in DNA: TGTGCCAGCAGTTTTTTTGAGCTTACCACAGATACGCAGTATTTT.

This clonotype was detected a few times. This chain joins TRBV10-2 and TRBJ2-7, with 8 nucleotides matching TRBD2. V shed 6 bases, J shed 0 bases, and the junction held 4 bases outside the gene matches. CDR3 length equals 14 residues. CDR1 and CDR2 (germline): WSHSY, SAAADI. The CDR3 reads CASRLSGSSYEQYF. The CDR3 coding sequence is TGCGCCAGCAGACTAAGCGGGAGCTCCTACGAGCAGTACTTC.

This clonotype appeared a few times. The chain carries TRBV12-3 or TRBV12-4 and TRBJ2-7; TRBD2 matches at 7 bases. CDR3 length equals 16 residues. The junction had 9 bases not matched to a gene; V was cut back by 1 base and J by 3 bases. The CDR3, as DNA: TGTGCCAGCAGTTTAGGGGAGGGGAGACGGTTCTACGAGCAGTACTTC. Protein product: CASSLGEGRRFYEQYF.

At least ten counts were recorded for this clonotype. CDR3 coding DNA: TGTGCCAGCAGCTCGGTTTGGCGTAGCTCCTACAATGAGCAGTTCTTC. This gives the protein CASSSVWRSSYNEQFF. The chain recombines TRBV7-8 with TRBJ2-1; D remains unclear. This CDR3 has 16 amino acids. Germline CDR1 SGHVS, CDR2 FQNEAQ. Trimming removed 4 bases at V and 0 bases at J, with 13 bases between.

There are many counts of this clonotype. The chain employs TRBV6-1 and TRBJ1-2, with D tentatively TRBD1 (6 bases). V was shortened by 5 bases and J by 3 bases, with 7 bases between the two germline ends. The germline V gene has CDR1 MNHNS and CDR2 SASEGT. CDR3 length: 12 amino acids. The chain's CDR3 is CASSRTDYGYTF. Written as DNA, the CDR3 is TGTGCCAGCAGTCGGACAGACTATGGCTACACCTTC.

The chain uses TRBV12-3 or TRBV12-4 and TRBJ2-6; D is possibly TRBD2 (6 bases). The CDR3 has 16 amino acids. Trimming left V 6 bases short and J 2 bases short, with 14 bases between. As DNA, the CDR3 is TGTGCCAGCAGCACCTGGAGGGCCCCTGGGGCCAACGTCCTGACTTTC. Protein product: CASSTWRAPGANVLTF.

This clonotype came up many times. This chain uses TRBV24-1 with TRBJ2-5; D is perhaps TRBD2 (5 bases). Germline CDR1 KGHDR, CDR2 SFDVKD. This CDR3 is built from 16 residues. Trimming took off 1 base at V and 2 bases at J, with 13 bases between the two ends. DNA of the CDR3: TGTGCCACCAGTGATTTCGGAGGTGGACCTCAAGAGACCCAGTACTTC. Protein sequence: CATSDFGGGPQETQYF.

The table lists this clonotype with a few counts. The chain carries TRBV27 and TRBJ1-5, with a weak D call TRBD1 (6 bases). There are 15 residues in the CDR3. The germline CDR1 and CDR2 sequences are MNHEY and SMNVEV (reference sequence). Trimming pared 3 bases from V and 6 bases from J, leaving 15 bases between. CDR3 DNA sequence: TGTGCCAGCAGTTTGGCCGGACAGTCCGGTCAGCCCCAGCATTTT. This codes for CASSLAGQSGQPQHF.

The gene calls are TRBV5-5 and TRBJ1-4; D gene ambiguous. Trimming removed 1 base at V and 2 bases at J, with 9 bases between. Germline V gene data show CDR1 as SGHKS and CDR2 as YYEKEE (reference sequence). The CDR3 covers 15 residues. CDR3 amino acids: CASSLRVATNEKLFF. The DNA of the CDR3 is TGTGCCAGCAGCTTGCGGGTCGCCACTAATGAAAAACTGTTTTTT.

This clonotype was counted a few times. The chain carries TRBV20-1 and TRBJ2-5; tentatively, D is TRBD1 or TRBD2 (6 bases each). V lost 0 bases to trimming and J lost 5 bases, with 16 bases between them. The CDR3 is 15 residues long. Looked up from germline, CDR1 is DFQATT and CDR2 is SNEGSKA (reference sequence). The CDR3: CSARDGQRGVETQYF. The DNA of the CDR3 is TGCAGTGCTAGAGATGGGCAAAGGGGGGTTGAGACCCAGTACTTC.

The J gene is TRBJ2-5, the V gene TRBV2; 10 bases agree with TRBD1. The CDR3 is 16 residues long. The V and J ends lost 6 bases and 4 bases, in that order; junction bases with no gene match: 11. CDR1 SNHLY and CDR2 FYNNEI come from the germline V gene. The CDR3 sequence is CASRDRGGVLRETQYF. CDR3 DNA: TGTGCCAGCAGGGACAGGGGGGGGGTTCTACGAGAGACCCAGTACTTC.

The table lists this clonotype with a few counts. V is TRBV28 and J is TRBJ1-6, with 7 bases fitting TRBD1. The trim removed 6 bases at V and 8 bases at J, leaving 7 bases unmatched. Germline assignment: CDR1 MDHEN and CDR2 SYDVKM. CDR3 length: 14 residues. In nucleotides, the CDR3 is TGTGCCAGCAGCCGGGGACAGCTATATTCACCCCTCCACTTT. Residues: CASSRGQLYSPLHF.

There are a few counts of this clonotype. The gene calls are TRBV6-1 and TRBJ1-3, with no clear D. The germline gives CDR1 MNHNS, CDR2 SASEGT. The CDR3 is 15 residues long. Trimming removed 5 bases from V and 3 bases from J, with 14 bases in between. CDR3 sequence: CASSNHPGSGNTIYF. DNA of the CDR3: TGTGCCAGCAGTAATCACCCCGGTAGTGGAAACACCATATATTTT.

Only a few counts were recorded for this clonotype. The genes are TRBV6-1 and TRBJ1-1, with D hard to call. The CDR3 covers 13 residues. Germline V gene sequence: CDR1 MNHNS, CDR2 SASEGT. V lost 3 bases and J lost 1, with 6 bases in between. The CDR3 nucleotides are TGTGCCAGCAGTGAGTTAGAGAACACTGAAGCTTTCTTT. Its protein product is CASSELENTEAFF.

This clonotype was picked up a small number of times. CDR3 sequence (DNA): TGTGCCAGCAGTTTAACTGGACAGGGAAGCAATCAGCCCCAGCATTTT. This translates into CASSLTGQGSNQPQHF. The chain joins TRBV28 to TRBJ1-5; 8 positions agree with TRBD1. The junction had 4 bases not matched to a gene; V was cut back by 2 bases and J by 1 base. This CDR3 has 16 amino acids. Germline CDR1 and CDR2: MDHEN and SYDVKM.